This T cell receptor (beta chain) was captured by sequencing in a study of blood T cell repertoires in COVID-19. There are 12 residues in the CDR3. Per germline, CDR1 MGHRA and CDR2 YSYEKL. Trimming left V 1 base short and J 10 bases short, with 8 bases between. Method: immunoSEQ multiplex PCR; TCRdb's copy keeps in-frame clones and lacks some. The profile shows 150,000 to 200,000 clones, approximately 80% of them singletons. Sequenced: PBMCs or T cells enriched from blood (not recorded which). The clonotype comes from a man aged 40-55 years who had recovered from COVID-19. V usage is TRBV4-1 and J usage is TRBJ2-1; D is undetermined. The CDR3: CASSQGPSEQFF. The CDR3, as DNA: TGCGCCAGCAGCCAAGGTCCGTCCGAGCAGTTCTTC.